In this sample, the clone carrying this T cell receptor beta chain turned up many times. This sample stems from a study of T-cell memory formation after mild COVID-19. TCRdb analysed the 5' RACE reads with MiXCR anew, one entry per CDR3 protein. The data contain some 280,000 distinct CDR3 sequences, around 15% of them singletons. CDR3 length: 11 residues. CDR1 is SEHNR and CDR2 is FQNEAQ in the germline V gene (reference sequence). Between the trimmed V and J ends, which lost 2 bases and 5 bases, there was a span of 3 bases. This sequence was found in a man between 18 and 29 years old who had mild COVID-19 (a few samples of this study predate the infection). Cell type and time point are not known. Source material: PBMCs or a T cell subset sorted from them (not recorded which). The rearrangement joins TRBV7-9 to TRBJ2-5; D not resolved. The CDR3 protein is CASSLFETQYF. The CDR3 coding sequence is TGTGCCAGCAGCTTATTCGAGACCCAGTACTTC.